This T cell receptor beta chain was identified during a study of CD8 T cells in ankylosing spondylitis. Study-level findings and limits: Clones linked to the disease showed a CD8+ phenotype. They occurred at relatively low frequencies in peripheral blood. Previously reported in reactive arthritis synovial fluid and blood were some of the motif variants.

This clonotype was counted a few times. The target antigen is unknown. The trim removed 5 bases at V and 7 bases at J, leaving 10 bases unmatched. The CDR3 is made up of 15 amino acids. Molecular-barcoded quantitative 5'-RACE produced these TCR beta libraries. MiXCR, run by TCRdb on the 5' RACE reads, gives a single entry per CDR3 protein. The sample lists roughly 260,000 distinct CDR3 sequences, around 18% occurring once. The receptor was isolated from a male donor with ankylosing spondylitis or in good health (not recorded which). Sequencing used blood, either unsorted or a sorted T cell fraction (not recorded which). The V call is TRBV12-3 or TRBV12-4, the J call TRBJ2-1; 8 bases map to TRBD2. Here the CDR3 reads CASSRGAGGLNEQFF. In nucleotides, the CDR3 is TGTGCCAGCAGTCGGGGGGCGGGGGGTCTTAATGAGCAGTTCTTC.